This T cell receptor beta chain was identified during a study of T-cell reconstitution after alpha-beta-depleted transplantation in children. Findings of the study overall: A year had passed since transplant, and T-cell counts and diversity by then came mostly from newly produced T cells. Some patients showed high day-60 TCRbeta diversity, which derived from surviving recipient T cells and thymic progenitors. Reported findings indicate that, about two months after transplant, alpha-beta T cells came from several hundred expanded clones, which were derived from non-depleted graft cells.

Construction of the TCRbeta library involved unique molecular identifiers. TCRdb re-called the PCR reads with MiXCR, one entry per CDR3 protein. This table holds thousands of distinct CDR3 sequences, 10% to 15% found once. This clonotype has just a few counts. Its cognate antigen is unknown. The CDR3 totals 17 residues. CDR1 is LGHDT and CDR2 is YNNKEL in the germline V gene (reference sequence). Unmatched junction bases numbered 19, after V lost 10 bases and J lost 1 base. The sequencing used PBMCs, mostly from graft donor cells, collected 60 days after TCRalphabeta/CD19-depleted stem cell transplant. The sequence came from a patient under 10 years old who had a stem cell transplant for inherited bone marrow failure, so the T cells may come from the graft donor. This sequence joins TRBV3-1 and TRBJ2-7, with 7 nucleotides matching TRBD1. This CDR3 is CATCQANRGRLSYEQYF. CDR3 nucleotides: TGTGCCACCTGCCAAGCAAATAGGGGGCGATTATCCTACGAGCAGTACTTC.